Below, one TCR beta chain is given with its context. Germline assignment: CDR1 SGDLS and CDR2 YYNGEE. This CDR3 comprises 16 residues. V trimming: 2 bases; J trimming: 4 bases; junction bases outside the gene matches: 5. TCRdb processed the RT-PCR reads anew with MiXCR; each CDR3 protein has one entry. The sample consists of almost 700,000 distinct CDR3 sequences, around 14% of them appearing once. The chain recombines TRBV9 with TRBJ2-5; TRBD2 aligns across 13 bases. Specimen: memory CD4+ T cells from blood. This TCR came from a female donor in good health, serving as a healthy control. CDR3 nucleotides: TGTGCCAGCAGCGTGGGGACTAGCGGGATGGGAGAGACCCAGTACTTC. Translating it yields CASSVGTSGMGETQYF.